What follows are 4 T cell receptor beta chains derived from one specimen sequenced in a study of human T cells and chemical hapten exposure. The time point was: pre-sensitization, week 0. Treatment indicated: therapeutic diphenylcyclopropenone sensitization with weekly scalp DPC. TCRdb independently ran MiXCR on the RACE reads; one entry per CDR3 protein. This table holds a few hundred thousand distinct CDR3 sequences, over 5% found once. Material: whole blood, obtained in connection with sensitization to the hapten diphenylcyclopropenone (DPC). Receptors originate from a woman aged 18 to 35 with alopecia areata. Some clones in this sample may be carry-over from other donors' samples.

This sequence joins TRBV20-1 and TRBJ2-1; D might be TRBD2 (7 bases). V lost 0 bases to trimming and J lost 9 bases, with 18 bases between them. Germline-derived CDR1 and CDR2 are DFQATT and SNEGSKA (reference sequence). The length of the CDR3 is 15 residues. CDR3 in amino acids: CSARDLKRGGGEQFF. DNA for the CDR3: TGCAGTGCTAGAGATCTAAAGCGGGGAGGGGGTGAGCAGTTCTTC.

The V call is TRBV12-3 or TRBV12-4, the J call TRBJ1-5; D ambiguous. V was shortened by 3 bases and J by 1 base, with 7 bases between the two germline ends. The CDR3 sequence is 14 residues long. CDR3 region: CASSFWESNQPQHF. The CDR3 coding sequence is TGTGCCAGCAGTTTCTGGGAGAGCAATCAGCCCCAGCATTTT.

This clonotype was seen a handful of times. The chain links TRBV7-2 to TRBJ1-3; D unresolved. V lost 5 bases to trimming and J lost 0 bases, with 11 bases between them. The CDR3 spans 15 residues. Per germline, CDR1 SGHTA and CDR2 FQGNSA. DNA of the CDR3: TGTGCCAGCAGCCCGAACCGGGCCTCTGGAAACACCATATATTTT. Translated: CASSPNRASGNTIYF. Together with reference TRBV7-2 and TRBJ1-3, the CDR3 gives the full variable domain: GAGVSQSPSNKVTEKGKDVELRCDPISGHTALYWYRQSLGQGLEFLIYFQGNSAPDKSGLPSDRFSAERTGGSVSTLTIQRTQQEDSAVYLCASSPNRASGNTIYFGEGSWLTVV.

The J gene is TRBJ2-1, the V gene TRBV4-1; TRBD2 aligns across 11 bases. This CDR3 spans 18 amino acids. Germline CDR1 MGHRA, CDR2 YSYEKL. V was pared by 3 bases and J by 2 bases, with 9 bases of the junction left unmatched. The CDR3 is CASSQGLAGGPPYNEQFF. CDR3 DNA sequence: TGCGCCAGCAGCCAGGGGCTAGCGGGGGGCCCCCCCTACAATGAGCAGTTCTTC.